A single sample is the source of the 9 T cell receptor beta chains below, sequenced in a study of T-cell reconstitution after alpha-beta-depleted transplantation in children. Preparation of the TCRbeta library was carried out with unique molecular identifiers. In TCRdb, the PCR reads were re-called with MiXCR into one record per CDR3 protein. The sample lists over 90,000 distinct CDR3 sequences; about 5.6% were seen once. Specimen: PBMCs, mostly from graft donor cells, collected 60 days after TCRalphabeta/CD19-depleted stem cell transplant. These receptors were taken from a female patient aged 2 to 10 who had a stem cell transplant for Fanconi anemia, so the T cells may come from the graft donor.

The table lists this clonotype with many counts. V usage is TRBV3-1 and J usage is TRBJ1-3; D not resolved. CDR3 size: 17 residues. The V end was cut by 4 bases, the J end by 3 bases, with 19 bases between. Germline lookup yields CDR1 LGHDT and CDR2 YNNKEL (reference sequence). The DNA for the CDR3 is TGTGCCAGCAGCCGTCAACTAAGTGCTGGGGTTGGAAACACCATATATTTT. Residues: CASSRQLSAGVGNTIYF.

This clonotype was seen a few times. V is TRBV3-1 and J is TRBJ2-1, with a possible D match to TRBD1 (5 bases). CDR3 length equals 15 residues. Per germline, CDR1 LGHDT and CDR2 YNNKEL (reference sequence). Deletions cut 3 bases from V and 4 bases from J, with 13 bases between. The DNA for the CDR3 is TGTGCCAGCAGCCACAGTCCACCAGGGTACAATGAGCAGTTCTTC. It encodes CASSHSPPGYNEQFF.

The CDR3 protein is CASSLPGRGPFGTGEEKLFF. The CDR3 DNA follows: TGCGCCAGCAGCCTTCCCGGGAGGGGGCCCTTCGGGACAGGGGAGGAAAAACTGTTTTTT. This chain links TRBV5-1 with TRBJ1-4; 10 positions agree with TRBD1. The CDR3 extends over 20 amino acids. Looked up from germline, CDR1 is SGHRS and CDR2 is YFSETQ. The V and J ends lost 4 bases and 8 bases, in that order; junction bases with no gene match: 23.

This clonotype was seen repeatedly, ten times or more. This chain uses TRBV28 with TRBJ2-1; tentatively, D is TRBD1 or TRBD2 (5 bases each). Trimming pared 2 bases from V and 7 bases from J, leaving 15 bases between. Germline V CDR1 and CDR2: MDHEN, SYDVKM. The CDR3 extends over 15 amino acids. The CDR3 region is CASSLQGDQTNEQFF. CDR3 DNA sequence: TGTGCCAGCAGTTTACAGGGAGATCAGACGAATGAGCAGTTCTTC.

This chain joins TRBV10-3 and TRBJ2-5, with 9 bases that match TRBD1. Germline-derived CDR1 and CDR2 are ENHRY and SYGVKD. This CDR3 is built from 17 residues. V was pared by 2 bases and J by 2 bases, with 9 bases of the junction left unmatched. CDR3 DNA sequence: TGTGCCATCAGTGAGATTTGGGGACAGGGTGGTCAAGAGACCCAGTACTTC. Encoded protein: CAISEIWGQGGQETQYF.

This clonotype appeared many times. The chain carries TRBV20-1 and TRBJ2-3; no reliable D call. V gave up 6 bases and J gave up 1 base, with 5 bases separating them. The CDR3 totals 11 residues. Germline values: CDR1 DFQATT, CDR2 SNEGSKA (reference sequence). The CDR3 protein is CSARRTDTQYF. The CDR3, as DNA: TGCAGTGCCCGCCGCACAGATACGCAGTATTTT.

The sample holds many counts of this clonotype. The chain joins TRBV11-2 to TRBJ2-2, with 9 bases matching TRBD1. CDR3 length: 15 amino acids. In germline, CDR1 is SGHAT, CDR2 FQNNGV. J gave up 4 bases and V 3 bases, and 3 bases lay outside the gene matches. The CDR3 region has the DNA TGTGCCAGCAGCTTGACAGGGGGTCTCACCGGGGAGCTGTTTTTT. This codes for CASSLTGGLTGELFF.

This clonotype was observed at least ten times. V gene TRBV5-1 combines with J gene TRBJ2-1; 8 bases fit TRBD2. Germline assignment: CDR1 SGHRS and CDR2 YFSETQ. The length of the CDR3 is 19 residues. V lost 4 bases to trimming and J lost 2 bases; unmatched junction nucleotides: 17. The CDR3 spells CASSPGNAGTSDTYNEQFF. For the CDR3, the DNA is TGCGCCAGCAGCCCCGGAAATGCTGGGACTAGTGATACCTACAATGAGCAGTTCTTC.

This chain links TRBV5-1 with TRBJ2-7; the D gene could be TRBD1 or TRBD2 (7 bases each). This CDR3 has 16 amino acids. Germline V gives CDR1 SGHRS, CDR2 YFSETQ. Trimming removed 4 bases from V and 0 bases from J, with 17 bases in between. The CDR3 spells CASSRGDSPTSYEQYF. The CDR3 bases are TGCGCCAGCAGCCGGGGGGACAGCCCAACCTCCTACGAGCAGTACTTC.